The sequence of this T cell receptor beta chain was determined in a study of identical twins. The CDR3 has 15 amino acids. Germline V gene data show CDR1 as SEHNR and CDR2 as FQNEAQ (reference sequence). V dropped 1 base and J dropped 2 bases, with 11 bases sitting between them. In TCRdb, the 5' RACE reads were re-called with MiXCR into one record per CDR3 protein. Among hundreds of thousands of distinct CDR3 sequences listed, 7% to 7.5% were seen once. The same data also went into a second study, on yellow fever vaccine responses in identical twins.

Source material: PBMCs. This clonotype was sampled from a woman younger than 30 in good health. This rearrangement joins TRBV7-9 to TRBJ1-2; D gene unclear. CDR3 residues: CASSLGGAVNYGYTF. In nucleotides, the CDR3 is TGTGCCAGCAGCTTAGGTGGAGCAGTCAACTATGGCTACACCTTC. Looking up the rest from reference TRBV7-9 and TRBJ1-2 gives the full variable domain: DTGVSQNPRHKITKRGQNVTFRCDPISEHNRLYWYRQTLGQGPEFLTYFQNEAQLEKSRLLSDRFSAERPKGSFSTLEIQRTEQGDSAMYLCASSLGGAVNYGYTFGSGTRLTVV.